A selection of T cell receptor beta chains follows, all from one sample in a study of circulating and synovial CD4+ cells in juvenile arthritis. Assay: immunoSEQ multiplex PCR; the TCRdb copy retains only in-frame clones and omits some. The sample contains about 16,000 clones, about 90% of which appear only once. Sequencing input: CD4+ T cells from blood. The receptors stem from a human donor with juvenile idiopathic arthritis. Both conserved end residues are part of each CDR3. D genes are given only for firm matches. Clone size is shown for a subset of rows, as once, few, many or a class of expanded clone.

V: TRBV5-1
size: .
J: TRBJ2-3
D: TRBD2
DNA: TGCGCCAGCAGCTCCGAGGGGCCGCGGGAGACCTCAGATACGCAGTATTTT
CDR3: CASSSEGPRETSDTQYF

V: TRBV7-2
size: .
J: TRBJ1-6
D: .
DNA: TGTGCCAGCAGCTTTTCAGGGGATTCACCCCTCCACTTT
CDR3: CASSFSGDSPLHF

V: TRBV18
size: .
J: TRBJ1-2
D: .
DNA: TGTGCCAGCTCACCGGACAGTAACTATGGCTACACCTTC
CDR3: CASSPDSNYGYTF

V: TRBV14
size: .
J: TRBJ1-2
D: TRBD1
DNA: TGTGCCAGCAGCCACCGAGGGACAGGGAACTATGGCTACACCTTC
CDR3: CASSHRGTGNYGYTF

V: TRBV4-1
size: .
J: TRBJ2-1
D: TRBD2
DNA: TGCGCCAGCAGCCAAGAAAAGAGCGGGAGGGCCGGGGGCTACAATGAGCAGTTCTTC
CDR3: CASSQEKSGRAGGYNEQFF

V: TRBV6-6
size: .
J: TRBJ2-4
D: TRBD1
DNA: TGTGCCAGCACCCCAGGGGGTCTGGGCAAAAACATTCAGTACTTC
CDR3: CASTPGGLGKNIQYF

V: TRBV7-2
size: .
J: TRBJ2-6
D: TRBD2
DNA: TGTGCCAGCAGCGCACTGCTGGGCGGGGGCTCTGGGGCCAACGTCCTGACTTTC
CDR3: CASSALLGGGSGANVLTF

V: TRBV7-9
size: .
J: TRBJ2-3
D: .
DNA: TGTGCCAGCACCTTACTCCGGACAGATACGCAGTATTTT
CDR3: CASTLLRTDTQYF

V: TRBV7-7
size: .
J: TRBJ2-5
D: TRBD2
DNA: TGTGCTAGCAGCTTACGGCTCGGGGGGGCCCAAGAGACCCAGTACTTC
CDR3: CASSLRLGGAQETQYF

V: TRBV19
size: few
J: TRBJ1-1
D: TRBD1
DNA: TGTGCCAGTAGAACAGGGGGTGACACTGAAGCTTTCTTT
CDR3: CASRTGGDTEAFF

V: TRBV21-1
size: once
J: TRBJ2-7
D: .
DNA: TGTGCCAGCACCATTACCGGGACAGGGGGCCTCGAGCAGTACTTC
CDR3: CASTITGTGGLEQYF

V: TRBV7-9
size: .
J: TRBJ1-3
D: .
DNA: TGTGCCAGCAGCTTACCGGGGTTCAGAGGAAACACCATATATTTT
CDR3: CASSLPGFRGNTIYF

V: TRBV12-5
size: .
J: TRBJ2-1
D: .
DNA: TGTGCTAGTGGTTTGTTATCTGGCGGTGAGCAGTTCTTC
CDR3: CASGLLSGGEQFF

V: TRBV11-3
size: .
J: TRBJ2-1
D: TRBD2
DNA: TGTGCCAGCAGCTGGCGGGGGGGCAATGAGCAGTTCTTC
CDR3: CASSWRGGNEQFF

V: TRBV30
size: .
J: TRBJ1-6
D: TRBD1
DNA: TGTGCCTGGAGGGGGGACAGGGGGGGGTCCCCCCTCCACTTT
CDR3: CAWRGDRGGSPLHF

V: TRBV9
size: .
J: TRBJ2-7
D: TRBD1
DNA: TGTGCCAGCAGCCCGGGACAGCCATTCGACTACGAGCAGTACTTC
CDR3: CASSPGQPFDYEQYF

V: TRBV19
size: .
J: TRBJ2-3
D: TRBD2
DNA: TGTGCCAGTAGCCGGCTAGCGGGACCTCGCACAGATACGCAGTATTTT
CDR3: CASSRLAGPRTDTQYF

V: TRBV19
size: .
J: TRBJ2-3
D: TRBD2
DNA: TGTGCCAGGGCCGGCGGGAGGTCCACAGATACGCAGTATTTT
CDR3: CARAGGRSTDTQYF

V: TRBV5-1
size: .
J: TRBJ2-3
D: TRBD1
DNA: TGCGCCAGCAGCTTGGAGCTACGGACAGGAAGGCTCACAGATACGCAGTATTTT
CDR3: CASSLELRTGRLTDTQYF

V: TRBV10-3
size: .
J: TRBJ1-1
D: .
DNA: TGTGCCATCAGTGAGCCTCAAATGGTAGGGGGAGCTTTCTTT
CDR3: CAISEPQMVGGAFF

V: TRBV5-6
size: .
J: TRBJ2-7
D: .
DNA: TGTGCCAGCAGCTTGGTAGGCCACAGCTCCTACGAGCAGTACTTC
CDR3: CASSLVGHSSYEQYF

V: TRBV7-9
size: .
J: TRBJ1-5
D: TRBD1
DNA: TGTGCCAGCAGCTTAGGGCGGACAGGGGGCAGCAGCAATCAGCCCCAGCATTTT
CDR3: CASSLGRTGGSSNQPQHF

V: TRBV7-9
size: .
J: TRBJ1-2
D: TRBD1
DNA: TGTGCCAGCAGCTTAGCCGGGACAGGTCTCAATGGCTACACCTTC
CDR3: CASSLAGTGLNGYTF

V: TRBV2
size: .
J: TRBJ1-1
D: .
DNA: TGTGCCAGCAGTGAGGAGCTTCCTGGTTTCTTT
CDR3: CASSEELPGFF

V: TRBV19
size: .
J: TRBJ2-7
D: .
DNA: TGTGCCAGTTCTAAGACAGATCTCTCCGAGCAGTACTTC
CDR3: CASSKTDLSEQYF

V: TRBV7-9
size: .
J: TRBJ1-1
D: .
DNA: TGTGCCAGCAGCTTAGGGGGAGGGCAAGGCACTGAAGCTTTCTTT
CDR3: CASSLGGGQGTEAFF

V: TRBV2
size: .
J: TRBJ1-5
D: .
DNA: TGTGCCAGCAGTGAAGTCAGGTTCAATCAGCCCCAGCATTTT
CDR3: CASSEVRFNQPQHF

V: TRBV2
size: .
J: TRBJ2-3
D: TRBD1
DNA: TGTGCCAGCAGAGCTGGGACAGCTAGCACAGATACGCAGTATTTT
CDR3: CASRAGTASTDTQYF

V: TRBV7-8
size: .
J: TRBJ2-1
D: .
DNA: TGTGCCAGCAGCTTAGGACTTAGAGGTGATGAGCAGTTCTTC
CDR3: CASSLGLRGDEQFF

V: TRBV9
size: .
J: TRBJ2-7
D: .
DNA: TGTGCCAGCAGTCGACAGCTGGAAGCCTACGAGCAGTACTTC
CDR3: CASSRQLEAYEQYF

V: TRBV10-3
size: once
J: TRBJ2-1
D: .
DNA: TGTGCCACGACAGTGAGAGAGTCTAATGAGCAGTTCTTC
CDR3: CATTVRESNEQFF

V: TRBV4-3
size: .
J: TRBJ2-3
D: .
DNA: TGCGCCAGCAGCCAAGCTTTTAACTACCGCACAGATACGCAGTATTTT
CDR3: CASSQAFNYRTDTQYF

V: TRBV7-2
size: .
J: TRBJ2-3
D: TRBD2
DNA: TGTGCCAGCAGCTTCGGGGGGGCCACAGATACGCAGTATTTT
CDR3: CASSFGGATDTQYF

V: TRBV6-6
size: .
J: TRBJ1-2
D: .
DNA: TGTGCCAGCAGTCCGGGACTTGGGGCATATGGCTACACCTTC
CDR3: CASSPGLGAYGYTF

V: TRBV27
size: .
J: TRBJ2-7
D: .
DNA: TGTGCCAGCTCACCCTGGGGGCGAAGCTACGAGCAGTACTTC
CDR3: CASSPWGRSYEQYF

V: TRBV7-9
size: .
J: TRBJ2-1
D: .
DNA: TGTGCCAGCAGCTTACCCCTGGGTTCGCGGGAGCAGTTCTTC
CDR3: CASSLPLGSREQFF

V: TRBV19
size: .
J: TRBJ1-6
D: .
DNA: TGTGCCAGTAGCTCTTCGCGGGATTCCCCCCTCCACTTT
CDR3: CASSSSRDSPLHF

V: TRBV5-1
size: .
J: TRBJ1-1
D: .
DNA: TGCGCCAGCAGCTTGGATTTAGGGGTGAGGAAGAACACTGAAGCTTTCTTT
CDR3: CASSLDLGVRKNTEAFF

V: TRBV10-3
size: .
J: TRBJ1-5
D: TRBD1
DNA: TGTGCCATCAGTGACAGGGGGCGGAATCAGCCCCAGCATTTT
CDR3: CAISDRGRNQPQHF

V: TRBV6-5
size: .
J: TRBJ2-1
D: .
DNA: TGTGCCAGCACAGAGGGTCTGGGCGAGCAGTTCTTC
CDR3: CASTEGLGEQFF

V: TRBV6-5
size: .
J: TRBJ1-6
D: .
DNA: TGTGCCAGCAGTTACGAACAGAGCTATAATTCCCCCCTCCACTTT
CDR3: CASSYEQSYNSPLHF

V: TRBV5-4
size: .
J: TRBJ1-2
D: TRBD1
DNA: TGTGCCAGCAGCTTGGGTGGGGACAGGGTTGGCTACACCTTC
CDR3: CASSLGGDRVGYTF

V: TRBV7-2
size: .
J: TRBJ2-7
D: .
DNA: TGTGCCAGCAGCTTGGGCGGGCTCTACGAGCAGTACTTC
CDR3: CASSLGGLYEQYF

V: TRBV10-1
size: .
J: TRBJ2-5
D: .
DNA: TGCGCCAGCAGTGAGTCAGCTACGGAGACCCAGTACTTC
CDR3: CASSESATETQYF

V: TRBV5-6
size: once
J: TRBJ1-2
D: .
DNA: TGTGCCAGCAGCTTTTTGAGGGAGAACTATGGCTACACCTTC
CDR3: CASSFLRENYGYTF

V: TRBV7-3
size: once
J: TRBJ2-5
D: TRBD2
DNA: TGTGCCAGCAGCTTATGGGGCGGGAGACTCCCGGAGACCCAGTACTTC
CDR3: CASSLWGGRLPETQYF

V: TRBV18
size: .
J: TRBJ2-7
D: TRBD1
DNA: TGTGCCAGCTCTCAGGGACAGGATTACGAGCAGTACTTC
CDR3: CASSQGQDYEQYF

V: TRBV7-6
size: .
J: TRBJ2-1
D: TRBD1
DNA: TGTGCCAGCAGCTTGACACAGGGGAATGAGCAGTTCTTC
CDR3: CASSLTQGNEQFF

V: TRBV19
size: .
J: TRBJ1-1
D: .
DNA: TGTGCCAGTAGATCGCAGGTTAACACTGAAGCTTTCTTT
CDR3: CASRSQVNTEAFF

V: TRBV5-1
size: .
J: TRBJ2-2
D: .
DNA: TGCGCCAGCAGAGAGGTGGAGACCGGGGAGCTGTTTTTT
CDR3: CASREVETGELFF

V: TRBV28
size: .
J: TRBJ1-2
D: TRBD1
DNA: TGTGCCAGCAGGTCACCCTTACCGGGACAGGGGGCAGCAAACTATGGCTACACCTTC
CDR3: CASRSPLPGQGAANYGYTF

V: TRBV2
size: .
J: TRBJ2-3
D: TRBD2
DNA: TGTGCCAGCAGCCAAGGGGGACTAGACACAGATACGCAGTATTTT
CDR3: CASSQGGLDTDTQYF

V: TRBV18
size: .
J: TRBJ2-3
D: .
DNA: TGTGCCAGCTCACCACGGACACGGACAGATACGCAGTATTTT
CDR3: CASSPRTRTDTQYF

V: TRBV6-1
size: .
J: TRBJ1-5
D: TRBD1
DNA: TGTGCCAGCATTCCGGGACAGATCAATCAGCCCCAGCATTTT
CDR3: CASIPGQINQPQHF

V: TRBV18
size: .
J: TRBJ1-2
D: .
DNA: TGTGCCAGCTCACCAAGCCAGGGGAACTATGGCTACACCTTC
CDR3: CASSPSQGNYGYTF

V: TRBV27
size: .
J: TRBJ1-1
D: .
DNA: TGTGCCAGCAGTTCTATAAGCGGGGGCAGGGAGGCTTTCTTT
CDR3: CASSSISGGREAFF

V: TRBV5-4
size: .
J: TRBJ2-2
D: TRBD2
DNA: TGTGCCAGCAGTCCGAATTTTAGCGGGAGGGACGGGAACACCGGGGAGCTGTTTTTT
CDR3: CASSPNFSGRDGNTGELFF

V: TRBV4-3
size: .
J: TRBJ2-1
D: .
DNA: TGCGCCAGCAGCCAATCCTTTAGATCCAATGAGCAGTTCTTC
CDR3: CASSQSFRSNEQFF

V: TRBV11-2
size: .
J: TRBJ2-3
D: TRBD2
DNA: TGTGCCAGCAGCTTCAGAGGACTAGCGGGAGGCTCAGATACGCAGTATTTT
CDR3: CASSFRGLAGGSDTQYF

V: TRBV28
size: .
J: TRBJ2-5
D: .
DNA: TGTGCCAGCAGTTCTATGGCGGCGGGGTCCCAAGAGACCCAGTACTTC
CDR3: CASSSMAAGSQETQYF